This T cell receptor (beta chain) was observed in a study of blood T cell repertoires in COVID-19. The wider study: Specimens from acute and convalescent COVID-19 originated in the United States, Italy and Spain. In each case, the material was cDNA or gDNA derived from T cells, B-cell-depleted T cells, or PBMCs.

Germline loops: CDR1 MGHDK, CDR2 SYGVNS. Between the trimmed V and J ends, which lost 4 bases and 7 bases, there was a span of 25 bases. The CDR3 is made up of 18 amino acids. Only a few counts were recorded for this clone. Sequencing used immunoSEQ multiplex PCR; TCRdb keeps in-frame clones, though not all of them. The data show a few hundred thousand clones, 75% to 90% seen once. Source material: peripheral blood. The chain is built from TRBV25-1 and TRBJ2-2, with D perhaps matching TRBD1 (9 bases). This receptor was obtained from a man in his thirties or forties who had recovered from COVID-19. CDR3 sequence: CASSAGGDRALPSGELFF. The CDR3 DNA sequence: TGTGCCAGCAGTGCCGGGGGGGACAGGGCCTTACCTAGCGGGGAGCTGTTTTTT.